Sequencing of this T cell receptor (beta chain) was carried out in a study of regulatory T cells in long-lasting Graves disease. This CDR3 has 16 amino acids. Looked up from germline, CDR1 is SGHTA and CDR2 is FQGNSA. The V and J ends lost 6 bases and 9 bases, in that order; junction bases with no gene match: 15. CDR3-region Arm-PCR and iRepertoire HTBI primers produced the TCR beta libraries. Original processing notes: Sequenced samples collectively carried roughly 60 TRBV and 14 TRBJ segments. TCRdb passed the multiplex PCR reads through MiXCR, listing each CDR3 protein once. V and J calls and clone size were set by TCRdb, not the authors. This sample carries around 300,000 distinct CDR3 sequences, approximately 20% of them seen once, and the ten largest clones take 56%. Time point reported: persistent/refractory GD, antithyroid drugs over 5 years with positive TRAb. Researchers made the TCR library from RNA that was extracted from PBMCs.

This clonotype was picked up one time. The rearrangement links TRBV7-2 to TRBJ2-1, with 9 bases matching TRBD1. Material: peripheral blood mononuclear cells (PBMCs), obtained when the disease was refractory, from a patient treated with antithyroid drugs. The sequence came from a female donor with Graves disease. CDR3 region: CASSPTLGQGISEQFF. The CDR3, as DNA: TGTGCCAGCAGTCCTACCCTGGGACAGGGAATCAGTGAGCAGTTCTTC.